This TCR beta chain derives from a study of immune cell composition in non-small cell lung cancer. Points from the study as a whole: Tumour TCR-beta clonality showed no significant link to smoking pack-years. Lung squamous cell carcinoma tumours had significantly higher top 10 clone scores and productive clonality than lung adenocarcinoma.

Assay used: immunoSEQ multiplex PCR; TCRdb lists only in-frame clones, some missing. The repertoire has 2,000 or so clones, roughly 77% of them found once; the top ten carry roughly 25%. A note on this clone: Antigen unknown.

The CDR3 extends over 17 amino acids. V lost 4 bases to trimming and J lost 0 bases; unmatched junction nucleotides: 6. From germline, CDR1 is MGHRA and CDR2 YSYEKL. The specimen sequenced was lung tumor tissue. The sequence was collected from a human donor with non-small cell lung cancer. The chain employs TRBV4-1 and TRBJ2-2, with 9 bases lining up with TRBD2. Here the CDR3 reads CASSRISGGANTGELFF. The CDR3 DNA reads TGCGCCAGCAGCCGGATTAGCGGGGGAGCGAACACCGGGGAGCTGTTTTTT.